The clone carrying this T cell receptor beta chain was observed many times. Its antigen is unknown. This entry belongs to a study of T cell repertoires in cytomegalovirus infection. TCRdb passed the reads through MiXCR, listing each CDR3 protein once. The sample holds 250,000 to 300,000 distinct CDR3 sequences, approximately 10% seen once. This CDR3 has 13 residues. The V end lost 1 base, the J end lost 9 bases, and 13 bases lay between the germline ends. Germline CDR1 LGHNA, CDR2 YNFKEQ. Study findings and constraints: The response measured ex vivo was dominated by TCR beta clonotypes (HLA-C-restricted and CMV-specific).

This clonotype was sampled from a human donor in good health (CMV status not recorded). Some clones in this sample may be carry-over from other donors' samples. Sequencing was performed on PBMCs. The rearrangement uses TRBV4-2 and TRBJ2-7, with a weak D call TRBD2 (5 bases). CDR3: CASSQGLIDAQYF. Here the CDR3 DNA reads TGTGCCAGCAGCCAAGGACTAATAGACGCGCAGTACTTC.